Listed here are 18 T cell receptor beta chains from one sample, sequenced in a study of cytomegalovirus exposure and HLA in healthy donors. Generated by immunoSEQ multiplex PCR, the TCRdb table keeps only in-frame clones and is missing some. Of 150,000 to 200,000 clones listed, about three quarters are singletons. Sequenced material: PBMCs. The receptors originated from a woman between 25 and 40 years old in good health and CMV-seronegative.

For the CDR3, the DNA is TGCGCCACCAGATCGGTCTTGGGGGCCCCCTACGAGCAGTACTTC. It is translated as CATRSVLGAPYEQYF. This chain joins TRBV4-1 and TRBJ2-7; a possible D gene is TRBD1 (6 bases). CDR3 length: 15 amino acids. Germline CDR1 and CDR2: MGHRA and YSYEKL. V lost 10 bases and J 2 bases, leaving 21 bases between the germline ends.

The rearrangement uses TRBV9 and TRBJ1-1, with 8 bases identical to TRBD1. Germline CDR1 SGDLS, CDR2 YYNGEE. Trimming at V came to 4 bases and at J to 3 bases, leaving 5 bases not matched to a gene. This CDR3 has 14 amino acids. This CDR3 reads CASSLLTGDTEAFF. The CDR3 DNA reads as TGTGCCAGCAGCCTACTGACAGGGGACACTGAAGCTTTCTTT.

The chain is built from TRBV4-1 and TRBJ2-7, with D possibly matching TRBD1 (5 bases). V lost 1 base and J 1 base, leaving 8 bases between the germline ends. The germline CDR1 and CDR2 sequences are MGHRA and YSYEKL. The CDR3 has 14 residues. CDR3 coding DNA: TGCGCCAGCAGCCAAGGTTCAGGGTCCTACGAGCAGTACTTC. Amino acids: CASSQGSGSYEQYF.

This clone was observed once. The chain links TRBV5-4 to TRBJ1-2, with no clear D. The length of the CDR3 is 14 residues. Germline V gene lookup returns CDR1 SGHNT and CDR2 YYREEE (reference sequence). V was shortened by 0 bases and J by 2 bases, with 8 bases between the two germline ends. CDR3 sequence: CASSLDSLNYGYTF. The CDR3 nucleotides are TGTGCCAGCAGCTTGGATTCCTTAAACTATGGCTACACCTTC.

V gene TRBV6-6 combines with J gene TRBJ2-5; D might be TRBD1 (6 bases). Germline V gives CDR1 MNHNY, CDR2 SVGAGI (reference sequence). V lost 5 bases and J 1 base, leaving 11 bases between the germline ends. The CDR3 sequence is 14 residues long. CDR3 DNA sequence: TGTGCCAGCAGTCAAGGGGGACCCCAAGAGACCCAGTACTTC. This translates into CASSQGGPQETQYF.

The V and J genes are TRBV9 and TRBJ1-2; 10 bases map to TRBD1. J was trimmed by 4 bases and V by 2 bases; bases with no gene match: 5. CDR3 size: 15 residues. From germline, CDR1 is SGDLS and CDR2 YYNGEE. The CDR3, as DNA: TGTGCCAGCAGCGTCGGACAGGGGGGTATCTATGGCTACACCTTC. Amino acids: CASSVGQGGIYGYTF.

This CDR3 reads CASSLAGEYTGELFF. Written as DNA, the CDR3 is TGTGCCAGCAGTCTAGCGGGAGAGTACACCGGGGAGCTGTTTTTT. This rearrangement joins TRBV6-6 to TRBJ2-2, with 10 positions matching TRBD2. Per germline, CDR1 MNHNY and CDR2 SVGAGI (reference sequence). After removal of 5 bases from V and 3 bases from J, the junction contained 3 bases not matched to a gene. CDR3 length: 15 amino acids.

The chain has TRBV7-9 and TRBJ1-1; 8 bases fit TRBD1. Germline V gene data show CDR1 as SEHNR and CDR2 as FQNEAQ (reference sequence). Unmatched junction bases numbered 6, after V lost 8 bases and J lost 7 bases. CDR3 size: 12 residues. The chain's CDR3 is CASRNRGYEAFF. Here the CDR3 DNA reads TGTGCCAGCCGGAACAGGGGGTATGAAGCTTTCTTT.

This clone was detected once. This chain links TRBV11-3 with TRBJ2-1, with a weak D call TRBD2 (6 bases). CDR3 size: 13 residues. V lost 5 bases and J lost 6, with 11 bases in between. From germline, CDR1 is SGHNT and CDR2 YENEEA. Here the CDR3 reads CASSLWEANEQFF. The CDR3 coding sequence is TGTGCCAGCAGCCTCTGGGAGGCCAATGAGCAGTTCTTC.

V usage is TRBV19 and J usage is TRBJ2-7; D is perhaps TRBD1 (6 bases). Germline-derived CDR1 and CDR2 are LNHDA and SQIVND (reference sequence). Trimming removed 5 bases from V and 3 bases from J, with 11 bases in between. This CDR3 region has 13 residues. This chain's CDR3 is CASSAWTDYEQYF. The CDR3 bases are TGTGCCAGTAGTGCCTGGACAGACTACGAGCAGTACTTC.

The rearrangement uses TRBV10-3 and TRBJ1-5, with D unresolved. The CDR3 covers 14 residues. Trimming shortened V by 0 bases and J by 7 bases, and 10 bases separated the two germline ends. Germline V gene sequence: CDR1 ENHRY, CDR2 SYGVKD. The CDR3 nucleotides read TGTGCCATCAGTGAGTCCACCGCGGGGCAGCCCCAGCATTTT. This sequence encodes CAISESTAGQPQHF.

The chain joins TRBV7-6 to TRBJ2-7, with 10 bases matching TRBD1. CDR3 length: 15 amino acids. Germline CDR1 reads SGHVS; CDR2 reads FNYEAQ. The trim removed 5 bases at V and 2 bases at J, leaving 6 bases unmatched. In DNA, the CDR3 is TGTGCCAGCAGCGGGGGGGACAGGGGAACCTACGAGCAGTACTTC. Protein: CASSGGDRGTYEQYF.

Concerning this clone itself: Other DNA sequences from this sample encode an identical CDR3 as well. The chain is built from TRBV25-1 and TRBJ1-3; perhaps TRBD1 as D (5 bases). The CDR3 is 15 residues long. In germline, CDR1 is MGHDK, CDR2 SYGVNS. V was shortened by 1 base and J by 0 bases, with 7 bases between the two germline ends. CDR3 bases: TGTGCCAGCAGTGAATTTGGGGCCTCTGGAAACACCATATATTTT. This encodes CASSEFGASGNTIYF.

The chain carries TRBV19 and TRBJ2-7; possibly TRBD1 for D (6 bases). The CDR3 is made up of 14 amino acids. From germline, CDR1 is LNHDA and CDR2 SQIVND (reference sequence). The germline V and J ends were trimmed by 6 bases and 0 bases, with 12 bases remaining between them. The CDR3 loop reads CASRQDSSSYEQYF. The DNA for the CDR3 is TGTGCCAGTAGGCAGGACAGCAGCTCCTACGAGCAGTACTTC.

V usage is TRBV7-8 and J usage is TRBJ2-2; 8 positions agree with TRBD1. The junction had 9 bases not matched to a gene; V was cut back by 2 bases and J by 7 bases. Per the germline V gene, CDR1 is SGHVS and CDR2 is FQNEAQ. This CDR3 spans 16 amino acids. The CDR3 sequence is CASSLLSGGANGELFF. DNA for the CDR3: TGTGCCAGCAGCTTACTTTCAGGGGGCGCGAACGGGGAGCTGTTTTTT.

This sequence joins TRBV12-5 and TRBJ2-7; a weak D match, TRBD2 (6 bases). There are 16 residues in the CDR3. Per germline, CDR1 LGHNT and CDR2 FRNRAP. Trimming cost V 0 bases and J 6 bases, with 18 bases left between them. The CDR3 DNA sequence: TGTGCTAGTGGTTTGGTCAGGGAGGTCTACGCGGGCGAGCAGTACTTC. This sequence encodes CASGLVREVYAGEQYF.

V gene TRBV19 combines with J gene TRBJ2-7; D may be TRBD2 (5 bases). Germline V lookup: CDR1 LNHDA, CDR2 SQIVND (reference sequence). The germline V and J ends were trimmed by 4 bases and 0 bases, with 16 bases remaining between them. CDR3 length: 16 residues. CDR3 amino acids: CASSTAGSASSYEQYF. The DNA for the CDR3 is TGTGCCAGTAGTACCGCTGGGAGCGCGAGCTCCTACGAGCAGTACTTC.

This rearrangement joins TRBV21-1 to TRBJ2-1; TRBD2, the D gene given by the table, was not confirmed from the DNA. TRBV21-1 is a pseudogene. This CDR3 comprises 15 residues. The CDR3 bases are TGTGCCAGCAGCAAAAGGACTAGCGTTTACAATGAGCAGTTCTTC. Its protein is CASSKRTSVYNEQFF.